These T cell receptor beta chains were read from a single sample in a study of shared clonotypes between healthy human individuals. The assay was immunoSEQ multiplex PCR, and TCRdb's table has in-frame clones only and misses some. The table includes 2 million to 2.5 million clones, just over 90% detected once. Sequencing was performed on naive CD8+ T cells from PBMCs. Receptor source: a man younger than 35 in good health. Some clones in this sample may be carry-over from other donors' samples. The conserved cysteine and the conserved F or W are not part of the CDR3 here. Fields, in order: V gene, clone size, CDR3 protein. Some rows have no size entry. The others give once, few or many, or a class for an expanded clone.

>TRBV27|NA
ASSSGTVSTDTQY
>TRBV4-3|NA
ASSQGGGRETQY
>TRBV28|NA
ASSGRELMNEQF
>TRBV13|NA
ASSSEATREGTEAF
>TRBV7-8|NA
ASSRTHTGADTEAF
>TRBV11-2|NA
ASSLYDRASNQPQH
>TRBV5-1|NA
ASSPKPTGTVEAF
>TRBV28|NA
ASSPTRQTGLARAYEQY
>TRBV7-9|NA
ASSLNGAGYEQY
>TRBV6-1|NA
ASCRNTEAF
>TRBV14|NA
ASSQDRGRSEQY
>TRBV5-3|NA
ASRVRGFGYT
>TRBV28|NA
ASQPNYSYNEQF
>TRBV4-3|NA
ASRRTAWSSYEQY
>TRBV7-9|NA
ASSFRSDGNEQF
>TRBV2|NA
ASSDLLDTQY
>TRBV28|NA
ARQGGPSQPQH
>TRBV4-1|NA
ASSQRTSPTDTQY
>TRBV13|NA
ASSGPGGTRYEQY
>TRBV27|NA
ASSLSTPWSGSKLYNEQF
>TRBV28|once
ASSFELAGNEQF
>TRBV4-1|NA
ASSQVGMNTEAF
>TRBV14|NA
ASSQTTDRYNEQF
>TRBV11-2|once
ASSLEAGDYYEQY
>TRBV28|NA
ASSADREGLSMNTEAF
>TRBV10-1|few
ASRSGDEQF
>TRBV30|NA
AWSATRTGEAF
>TRBV7-9|NA
ASSVSLLGYGYT
>TRBV9|NA
ASSSLVWGQPQH
>TRBV10-2|once
ASSESTGWNTGELF
>TRBV6-5|NA
ASRTTRLAGETQY
>TRBV15|NA
ATSPGGGLWTEAF